A selection of T cell receptor beta chains follows, all from one sample in a study of cytomegalovirus exposure and HLA in healthy donors. Clones were read by immunoSEQ multiplex PCR, and TCRdb kept only the in-frame ones, dropping some. The sample yields around 220,000 clones, over 75% seen once. Sequencing was carried out using PBMCs. Source of these receptors: a girl aged 2 to 9 in good health and CMV-seronegative. The CDR3 runs from the conserved cysteine through the conserved F or W. Fields, in order: CDR3 protein, CDR3 DNA, D gene, J gene, V gene, clone size. A D gene is named only where the DNA matches it firmly. Not every row has a clone size; where given, it reads once, few, many or a size class.

CDR3: CASSPTSGGPHEQFF
DNA: TGTGCCAGCAGCCCGACTAGCGGGGGGCCCCATGAGCAGTTCTTC
D: TRBD2
J: TRBJ2-1
V: TRBV6-5
size: NA

CDR3: CASSYDDRYSGYTF
DNA: TGTGCCAGCAGTTACGATGACCGGTACAGTGGCTACACCTTC
D: NA
J: TRBJ1-2
V: TRBV6-5
size: NA

CDR3: CASSPGRTNQPQHF
DNA: TGTGCCAGCTCACCGGGCAGAACCAATCAGCCCCAGCATTTT
D: NA
J: TRBJ1-5
V: TRBV18
size: NA

CDR3: CASTGGGEQYF
DNA: TGTGCCAGCACTGGGGGGGGCGAGCAGTACTTC
D: TRBD2
J: TRBJ2-7
V: TRBV6-5
size: few

CDR3: CASSLLGLQIGETQYF
DNA: TGCGCCAGCAGCCTCCTGGGACTCCAAATCGGGGAGACCCAGTACTTC
D: NA
J: TRBJ2-5
V: TRBV4-1
size: NA

CDR3: CASSYGTGANQETQYF
DNA: TGCGCCAGCAGCTACGGGACAGGGGCCAACCAAGAGACCCAGTACTTC
D: TRBD1
J: TRBJ2-5
V: TRBV5-1
size: NA

CDR3: CASSPSGGRTDTQYF
DNA: TGTGCCAGCAGCCCTAGCGGGGGCCGCACAGATACGCAGTATTTT
D: TRBD2
J: TRBJ2-3
V: TRBV7-3
size: NA

CDR3: CASSDDRWVTEAFF
DNA: TGCGCCAGCAGCGATGACAGGTGGGTCACTGAAGCTTTCTTT
D: NA
J: TRBJ1-1
V: TRBV4-1
size: few

CDR3: CASSLSAGDTQYF
DNA: TGTGCCAGCAGCTTAAGTGCAGGGGATACGCAGTATTTT
D: NA
J: TRBJ2-3
V: TRBV7-8
size: NA

CDR3: CASSDRGFSDTQYF
DNA: TGCGCCAGCAGTGACAGGGGATTTTCAGATACGCAGTATTTT
D: TRBD1
J: TRBJ2-3
V: TRBV5-1
size: NA

CDR3: CASSLSVPVARTEAFF
DNA: TGTGCCAGCAGCTTAAGTGTTCCCGTAGCCCGCACTGAAGCTTTCTTT
D: NA
J: TRBJ1-1
V: TRBV11-2
size: NA

CDR3: CASRNRGEWEKLFF
DNA: TGTGCCAGCAGGAACAGGGGAGAATGGGAAAAACTGTTTTTT
D: TRBD1
J: TRBJ1-4
V: TRBV6-5
size: NA

CDR3: CASSRTGAPSHNYGYTF
DNA: TGTGCCAGCAGTCGAACAGGGGCGCCATCTCATAACTATGGCTACACCTTC
D: TRBD1
J: TRBJ1-2
V: TRBV27
size: once

CDR3: CASSPPAGQAGELFF
DNA: TGTGCCAGCTCACCACCAGCAGGGCAGGCCGGGGAGCTGTTTTTT
D: NA
J: TRBJ2-2
V: TRBV18
size: NA

CDR3: CASSAGMNTEAFF
DNA: TGTGCCAGCAGTGCCGGGATGAACACTGAAGCTTTCTTT
D: NA
J: TRBJ1-1
V: TRBV6-1
size: NA

CDR3: CASSLRAEDRDEQYF
DNA: TGTGCCAGCAGCTTAAGAGCGGAAGACAGGGACGAGCAGTACTTC
D: TRBD1
J: TRBJ2-7
V: TRBV5-4
size: NA

CDR3: CASSITLGAGGPYDTDTQYF
DNA: TGTGCCAGTAGTATAACGCTCGGGGCGGGAGGGCCCTATGACACAGATACGCAGTATTTT
D: TRBD2
J: TRBJ2-3
V: TRBV19
size: few

CDR3: CSVGSMQYEQYF
DNA: TGCAGCGTTGGGAGTATGCAATACGAGCAGTACTTC
D: NA
J: TRBJ2-7
V: TRBV29-1
size: NA

CDR3: CASSLLDRGDYNEQFF
DNA: TGTGCCAGCAGCCTCCTAGACAGGGGCGACTACAATGAGCAGTTCTTC
D: TRBD1
J: TRBJ2-1
V: TRBV5-6
size: NA

CDR3: CAAGSSTEAFF
DNA: TGTGCCGCAGGGTCGAGCACTGAAGCTTTCTTT
D: NA
J: TRBJ1-1
V: TRBV10-3
size: NA

CDR3: CASQRLAGIANTGELFF
DNA: TGTGCCAGCCAGAGACTAGCGGGGATCGCGAACACCGGGGAGCTGTTTTTT
D: TRBD2
J: TRBJ2-2
V: TRBV27
size: NA

CDR3: CASSADQTSGYEQYF
DNA: TGTGCCAGCAGCGCGGACCAGACTAGCGGATACGAGCAGTACTTC
D: TRBD2
J: TRBJ2-7
V: TRBV5-4
size: NA

CDR3: CASSLDSNYGYTF
DNA: TGCGCCAGCAGCTTGGACAGTAACTATGGCTACACCTTC
D: NA
J: TRBJ1-2
V: TRBV5-1
size: few

CDR3: CASSERRGQETQYF
DNA: TGCGCCAGTTCCGAACGAAGGGGACAAGAGACCCAGTACTTC
D: NA
J: TRBJ2-5
V: TRBV5-1
size: few

CDR3: CASSRRGQVNEKLFF
DNA: TGTGCCAGCAGCAGGAGGGGGCAGGTTAATGAAAAACTGTTTTTT
D: TRBD1
J: TRBJ1-4
V: TRBV7-2
size: NA

CDR3: CASSRRGTGGAVNTEAFF
DNA: TGTGCCAGCAGCCGACGCGGAACAGGGGGCGCGGTGAACACTGAAGCTTTCTTT
D: TRBD1
J: TRBJ1-1
V: TRBV7-2
size: few

CDR3: CASSQVYGSYEQYF
DNA: TGCGCCAGCAGCCAAGTCTACGGGAGTTACGAGCAGTACTTC
D: NA
J: TRBJ2-7
V: TRBV4-1
size: NA

CDR3: CSSSLLRETQYF
DNA: TGTTCCAGCAGCTTACTTCGGGAGACCCAGTACTTC
D: NA
J: TRBJ2-5
V: TRBV7-9
size: few

CDR3: CASSLGGTGTDTQYF
DNA: TGTGCCAGCAGCTTGGGTGGGACTGGCACAGATACGCAGTATTTT
D: NA
J: TRBJ2-3
V: TRBV5-6
size: NA

CDR3: CASSGTRGHSYEQYF
DNA: TGTGCCAGCAGCGGGACCAGGGGGCATTCCTACGAGCAGTACTTC
D: TRBD1
J: TRBJ2-7
V: TRBV5-4
size: NA

CDR3: CASSLIHSNQPQHF
DNA: TGTGCCAGCAGTTTAATCCATAGCAATCAGCCCCAGCATTTT
D: NA
J: TRBJ1-5
V: TRBV27
size: NA

CDR3: CASSEVLGPEAFF
DNA: TGTGCCAGCAGTGAAGTTCTAGGCCCTGAAGCTTTCTTT
D: NA
J: TRBJ1-1
V: TRBV6-1
size: NA

CDR3: CASSQGAGANVLTF
DNA: TGCGCCAGCAGCCAAGGGGCAGGGGCCAACGTCCTGACTTTC
D: NA
J: TRBJ2-6
V: TRBV4-1
size: NA

CDR3: CASSDDRSTDTQYF
DNA: TGTGCCAGCAGCGACGACAGGTCCACAGATACGCAGTATTTT
D: NA
J: TRBJ2-3
V: TRBV6-1
size: NA

CDR3: CASSESGGRQQFF
DNA: TGTGCCAGCAGTGAAAGCGGGGGCCGACAGCAGTTCTTC
D: TRBD2
J: TRBJ2-1
V: TRBV6-1
size: NA

CDR3: CATTGEGYEQYF
DNA: TGTGCCACCACGGGAGAGGGCTACGAGCAGTACTTC
D: NA
J: TRBJ2-7
V: TRBV6-1
size: few

CDR3: CASSLWGLPSSYEQYF
DNA: TGTGCCAGCAGCTTATGGGGGCTGCCGAGCTCCTACGAGCAGTACTTC
D: NA
J: TRBJ2-7
V: TRBV7-9
size: NA

CDR3: CAIAPRASEAYEQYF
DNA: TGTGCCATCGCGCCCCGAGCTAGCGAGGCCTACGAGCAGTACTTC
D: NA
J: TRBJ2-7
V: TRBV10-3
size: once

CDR3: CASSSSGTDYGYTF
DNA: TGTGCCAGCAGCTCTTCCGGGACAGATTATGGCTACACCTTC
D: TRBD1
J: TRBJ1-2
V: TRBV11-2
size: once

CDR3: CASSPRGQGGYEQYF
DNA: TGCGCCAGCAGCCCCCGGGGACAGGGTGGCTACGAGCAGTACTTT
D: TRBD1
J: TRBJ2-7
V: TRBV4-1
size: once

CDR3: CASSGDRVATEAFF
DNA: TGTGCCAGCAGCGGCGACAGGGTAGCCACTGAAGCTTTCTTT
D: TRBD1
J: TRBJ1-1
V: TRBV9
size: NA

CDR3: CASSLNLQSAGANVLTF
DNA: TGTGCCAGCAGCCTCAACTTACAGTCCGCTGGGGCCAACGTCCTGACTTTC
D: NA
J: TRBJ2-6
V: TRBV7-3
size: once